This T cell receptor (beta chain) was profiled in a study of shared clonotypes between healthy human individuals (dated by TCRdb to 2018 to 2020). At the level of the whole study: A few men and a couple of women, aged 18 to 49 years, made up the cohort. For each donor, three plates each were used for CD4 naive and CD4 memory, two plates were used for CD8 naive, and one plate was used for CD8 memory. Blood TCR repertoires of a handful of healthy adults were deeply sequenced to estimate repertoire size and the extent of clonotype sharing between individuals. Libraries were prepared and TCR repertoires were sequenced by different laboratories using diverse techniques, in order to increase sequencing depth and limit assay-specific biases. Between about 0.8 and 9 billion PBMCs per donor were obtained by leukapheresis.

The donors were healthy, HIV-negative adults who had no recently reported acute infections or vaccinations. Only Caucasian adults living in Nashville, Tennessee, USA were represented among the donors. Magnetic negative selection was used to enrich CD4+ T cells, after which naive cells were positively selected on CD45RA and the negative fraction became the memory subset. Blood was obtained by leukapheresis, after which PBMCs were separated by Ficoll-Histopaque density gradient centrifugation and cryopreserved in liquid nitrogen vapor phase. Analytical flow cytometry was used to check the purity and quantity of every magnetically sorted T cell population. From each sorted fraction, genomic DNA was isolated and quantified by UV absorbance on a Nanodrop 2000c. V and J are truncated by 3 bases and 2 bases respectively, leaving an intervening sequence of 6 bases. CDR1 and CDR2 are read off the germline V gene as KGHSH and LQKENI. Reading from cysteine to phenylalanine, the CDR3 counts 13 amino acids. Solely the CDR3 DNA is kept, with 39 bases framed from the first base.

This clone was counted only a few times. The specificity of this receptor is unknown. No base qualities exist here, and no much larger clone lies one base off it. The same CDR3 can be traced to other DNA sequences in this sample. TCR CDR3 regions were amplified from genomic DNA by multiplex PCR using the deep immunoSEQ assay. Extracted genomic DNA from each cell subset was distributed evenly across all wells of several immunoSEQ 96-well plates, and each plate was treated as a replicate. Each replicate PCR for sorted subsets received around 210 ng genomic DNA, equal to some 32,000 T cell genomes. The purified libraries were quantified using a Qubit 3.0 fluorometer, sized with a Bioanalyzer 2100, and then quantified again using the KAPA Library Quantification kit. Every immunoSEQ 96-well plate was sequenced on a dedicated single-read 150-cycle Illumina NextSeq 550 flow cell. In the source study's methods: Because the immunoSEQ output held only junctional sequences and lacked quality scores, the filtering could not match the filtering applied to full-length reads. To assign V/J genes and CDR3, sequences were annotated using PyIR, a Python wrapper for IgBLAST v1.9, with IMGT germline references. Reads were removed for weak V/J assignments (E-value above 1e-6), missing CDR3, stop codons, out-of-frame junctions, or ambiguous translated residues. A V3J clonotype was defined by an identical inferred V gene, J gene, and CDR3 amino acid sequence. Percentage overlap between repertoires was computed as shared unique clonotypes divided by the size of the smaller repertoire. RTK rarefaction, the Chao1 estimator, and Recon v2.1 estimates of unobserved clonotypes were used to assess repertoire richness. OLGA was used to compute generation probabilities for all TCRbeta clonotypes that the gDNA method yielded from a handful of donors. Here the immuneACCESS table is served through TCRdb, limited to in-frame sequences with V and J called. Missing clones are a known gap in these copies; in checked studies unresolved V genes cover under half, and the rest lacks a known reason. The V and J calls and clone size were taken over from that table, and D and trimming were inferred from the DNA. A total of 950,000 to 1,100,000 clones appear in this sample, approximately 78% of them only once. The ten largest clones add up to around 0.6% of the sample.

What the work shows at the level of the full study, not this receptor alone: Higher generation probabilities were observed for clonotypes shared by all four sorted-subset donors than for non-shared clonotypes. Sampling was restricted to blood, and TCR repertoires in tissues likely differ from the TCR repertoires found in blood. Pairwise subsampling led to the expectation that sequencing depth would affect the degree of clonotype sharing among donors. Because the study included a small number of donors, the genetic and exposure-history diversity represented was limited. Across four donors, 5% to 6% of naive CD4, 3% to 4% of naive CD8, 2.3% of memory CD4, and under 0.45% of memory CD8 clonotypes were shared. Naive subsets generally had larger estimated clonotype richness than memory subsets. Rarefaction of sorted-subset datasets indicated incomplete sequencing despite the large sequencing depth.

This clonotype was obtained from a young man in good health. Some clones in this sample may be carry-over from other donors' samples. Sequencing was carried out using memory CD4+ T cells from PBMCs. This specimen's cell subset or site label, interpreted: CD45RA-negative fraction. The rearranged chain carries TRBV18 and TRBJ2-3; the D region may be TRBD1 or TRBD2, each matching 5 bases equally. In nucleotides, the sequence is TGTGCCAGCTCACCCGGGACCACAGATACGCAGTATTTT. Translated, this is CASSPGTTDTQYF.